This passage covers 2 T cell receptor beta chains from one sample sequenced in a study of cytomegalovirus exposure and HLA in healthy donors. The PCR ran on 60 Vbeta and 13 Jbeta primers. The assay was immunoSEQ multiplex PCR, and TCRdb's table has in-frame clones only and misses some. This table holds some 110,000 clones, about 13% found once. The sequenced sample consisted of PBMCs. The receptors shown here come from a man aged 40-55 years in good health and CMV-seropositive.

This clone has just a few counts. The chain has TRBV7-7 and TRBJ2-2, with D uncertain. Germline V gives CDR1 SSHAT, CDR2 FNYEAQ (reference sequence). The CDR3 contains 14 residues. V was clipped by 3 bases and J by 2 bases, with 7 bases between them. CDR3 protein: CASSLSENTGELFF. Written as DNA, the CDR3 is TGTGCCAGCAGCTTGAGTGAAAACACCGGGGAGCTGTTTTTT.

V is TRBV5-4 and J is TRBJ2-1; 11 positions match TRBD2. V gave up 8 bases and J gave up 3 bases; unmatched junction bases: 13. Germline V gives CDR1 SGHNT, CDR2 YYREEE (reference sequence). CDR3 length: 17 residues. In DNA form, the CDR3 reads TGTGCCAGTCGACCGAAAGGACTAGCGGGTAACTACAATGAGCAGTTCTTC. Translated: CASRPKGLAGNYNEQFF.